This TCR beta chain emerged from a study of blood T cell repertoires in COVID-19. Background on the study: Sites across the United States, Italy and Spain contributed samples from acute and convalescent COVID-19. The cDNA or gDNA used as material had been derived from T cells, B-cell-depleted T cells, or PBMCs.

In the original analysis: Reference gene primer amplification yielded estimated nucleated cell counts. Using immunoSEQ multiplex PCR, the repertoire was profiled, and TCRdb retains in-frame clones only, with some absent. V, J and clone size are taken as reported in that table, and D and trimming were inferred from the DNA itself. This repertoire shows 12,000 or so clones, roughly 72% found once; its top ten account for 10%. The CDR3 extends over 15 amino acids. Per germline, CDR1 MNHEY and CDR2 SMNVEV (reference sequence). V lost 6 bases, J lost 0 bases, and 5 bases stayed unmatched. This clone was detected a few times.

The J gene is TRBJ2-1, the V gene TRBV27; 7 bases are shared with TRBD2. Sample: peripheral blood. The TCR originated in a man aged 55 to 69 with COVID-19, enrolled during active disease. The CDR3 DNA reads TGTGCCAGCAGGCTCGGGGGGAGCTCCTACAATGAGCAGTTCTTC. Its protein product is CASRLGGSSYNEQFF.